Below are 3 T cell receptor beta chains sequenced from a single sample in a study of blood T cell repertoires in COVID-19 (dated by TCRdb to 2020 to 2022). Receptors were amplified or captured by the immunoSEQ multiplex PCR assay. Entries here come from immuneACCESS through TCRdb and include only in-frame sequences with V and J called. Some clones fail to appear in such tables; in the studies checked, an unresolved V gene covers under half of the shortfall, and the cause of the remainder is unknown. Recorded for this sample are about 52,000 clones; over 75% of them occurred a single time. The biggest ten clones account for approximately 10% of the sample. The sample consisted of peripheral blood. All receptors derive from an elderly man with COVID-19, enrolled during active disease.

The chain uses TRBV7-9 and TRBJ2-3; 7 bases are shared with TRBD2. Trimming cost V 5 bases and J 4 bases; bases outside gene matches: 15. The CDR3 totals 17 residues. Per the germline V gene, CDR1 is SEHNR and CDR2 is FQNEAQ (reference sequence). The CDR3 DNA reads TGTGCCAGCAGCCCCCAAGGTGGCGGGAGTATATCAGATACGCAGTATTTT. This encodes CASSPQGGGSISDTQYF.

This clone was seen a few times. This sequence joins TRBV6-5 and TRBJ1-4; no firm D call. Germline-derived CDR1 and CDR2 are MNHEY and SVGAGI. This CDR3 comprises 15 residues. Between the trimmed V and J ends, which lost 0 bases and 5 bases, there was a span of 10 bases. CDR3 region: CASSYSSVENEKLFF. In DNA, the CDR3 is TGTGCCAGCAGTTACTCATCGGTAGAGAATGAAAAACTGTTTTTT.

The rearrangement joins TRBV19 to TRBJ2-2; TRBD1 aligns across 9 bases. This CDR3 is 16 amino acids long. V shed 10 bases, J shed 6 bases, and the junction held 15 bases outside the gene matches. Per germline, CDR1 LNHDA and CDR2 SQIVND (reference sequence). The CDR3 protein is CATQSRGTGYSGELFF. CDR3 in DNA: TGTGCCACGCAGTCTAGAGGGACAGGGTATTCCGGGGAGCTGTTTTTT. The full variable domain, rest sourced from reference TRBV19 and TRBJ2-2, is DGGITQSPKYLFRKEGQNVTLSCEQNLNHDAMYWYRQDPGQGLRLIYYSQIVNDFQKGDIAEGYSVSREKKESFPLTVTSAQKNPTAFYLCATQSRGTGYSGELFFGEGSRLTVL.